The 16 T cell receptor beta chains below were found in one sample sequenced in a study of CD8 T cells in Susac syndrome. Random hexamers were used to reverse transcribe roughly 0.45 to 1 ug of RNA. Each CDR3 protein gets one entry after TCRdb re-called the immunoSEQ multiplex PCR reads with MiXCR. The table includes roughly 190,000 distinct CDR3 sequences, about 95% detected once. The sample consisted of CD4+ T cells from PBMCs. These receptors originate from a human donor in good health.

This sequence joins TRBV6-1 and TRBJ1-5; 11 nucleotides agree with TRBD1. Germline V gene lookup returns CDR1 MNHNS and CDR2 SASEGT. The CDR3 covers 15 residues. Trimming removed 8 bases from V and 6 bases from J; junction bases left unmatched: 9. CDR3 in amino acids: CASWTGGVWGQPQHF. The DNA for the CDR3 is TGTGCCAGCTGGACAGGGGGCGTCTGGGGTCAGCCCCAGCATTTT.

The chain is built from TRBV15 and TRBJ1-5; D is ambiguous. Trimming took 3 bases from V and 3 from J, leaving 9 bases between them. Germline V lookup: CDR1 LNHNV, CDR2 YYDKDF (reference sequence). This CDR3 has 14 amino acids. CDR3 region: CATSSVSYNQPQHF. In DNA, the CDR3 is TGTGCCACCAGCAGCGTCAGCTACAATCAGCCCCAGCATTTT.

The chain links TRBV7-2 to TRBJ1-1, with no clear D. Germline V gene data show CDR1 as SGHTA and CDR2 as FQGNSA. CDR3 length equals 12 residues. V lost 6 bases, J lost 1 base, and 6 bases lay in between. The DNA for the CDR3 is TGTGCCAGCAGTTTTTCGAACACTGAAGCTTTCTTT. It codes for CASSFSNTEAFF.

The rearrangement uses TRBV30 and TRBJ2-5; D unclear. Germline values: CDR1 GTSNPN, CDR2 SVGIG (reference sequence). Trimming pared 5 bases from V and 3 bases from J, leaving 7 bases between. The CDR3 consists of 11 residues. CDR3 nucleotides: TGTGCCTGGGGTCCTGAAGAGACCCAGTACTTC. Protein sequence: CAWGPEETQYF.

The chain uses TRBV7-9 and TRBJ2-2, with 7 bases identical to TRBD1. This CDR3 is 14 amino acids long. After removal of 7 bases from V and 7 bases from J, the junction contained 9 bases not matched to a gene. The V gene's germline CDR1 is SEHNR and CDR2 FQNEAQ (reference sequence). DNA for the CDR3: TGTGCCAGCAACGCCGGGACAGAGGTCGGGGAGCTGTTTTTT. It is translated as CASNAGTEVGELFF. The full variable domain, in which reference TRBV7-9 and TRBJ2-2 provide the parts outside the CDR3, is DTGVSQNPRHKITKRGQNVTFRCDPISEHNRLYWYRQTLGQGPEFLTYFQNEAQLEKSRLLSDRFSAERPKGSFSTLEIQRTEQGDSAMYLCASNAGTEVGELFFGEGSRLTVL.

The J gene is TRBJ2-1, the V gene TRBV28; 12 bases line up with TRBD2. V lost 5 bases, J lost 1 base, and 6 bases stayed unmatched. The CDR3 totals 17 residues. Germline values: CDR1 MDHEN, CDR2 SYDVKM. CDR3 amino acids: CASSPVTSGSSYNEQFF. The CDR3 bases are TGTGCCAGCAGTCCCGTGACTAGCGGGAGTTCCTACAATGAGCAGTTCTTC.

V and J are TRBV11-1 and TRBJ2-7; 11 bases map to TRBD2. Germline V gene data show CDR1 as SGHAT and CDR2 as FQDESV (reference sequence). The CDR3 consists of 14 residues. Trimming took 5 bases from V and 2 from J; bases not matched to a gene: 2. CDR3 protein: CASSGTSGPYEQYF. CDR3 nucleotide sequence: TGTGCCAGCAGCGGGACTAGCGGCCCCTACGAGCAGTACTTC.

The gene calls are TRBV24-1 and TRBJ2-1, with D possibly being TRBD1 or TRBD2 (6 bases each). V was trimmed by 5 bases and J by 0 bases, leaving 10 bases between them. Germline CDR1 KGHDR, CDR2 SFDVKD. The CDR3 loop spans 15 amino acids. Written as DNA, the CDR3 is TGTGCCACCAGTGTGGCGGGACACTCCTACAATGAGCAGTTCTTC. Translated, it gives CATSVAGHSYNEQFF.

The J gene is TRBJ2-7, the V gene TRBV12-3 or TRBV12-4; TRBD1 might be the D (6 bases). The CDR3 runs to 13 residues. V dropped 5 bases and J dropped 3 bases, with 11 bases sitting between them. The CDR3 DNA sequence: TGTGCCAGCAGTCAACCACAGGGCTACGAGCAGTACTTC. It encodes CASSQPQGYEQYF.

The CDR3 protein is CASSPPLHRGYEQYF. CDR3 bases: TGTGCCAGCAGCCCTCCCCTCCACAGGGGCTACGAGCAGTACTTC. This chain links TRBV7-9 with TRBJ2-7; 7 nucleotides match TRBD1. This CDR3 has 15 residues. Germline lookup yields CDR1 SEHNR and CDR2 FQNEAQ (reference sequence). V dropped 5 bases and J dropped 3; count of bases not matched to a gene: 10.

The chain joins TRBV2 to TRBJ2-5, with D maybe TRBD1 (6 bases). This CDR3 comprises 15 residues. V was cut by 4 bases and J by 1 base, with 13 bases left in between. The germline CDR1 and CDR2 sequences are SNHLY and FYNNEI. CDR3 sequence (DNA): TGTGCCAGCAGTGTCCTCACAGGGACCCAAGAGACCCAGTACTTC. Its protein is CASSVLTGTQETQYF.

The chain links TRBV30 to TRBJ1-2; D unclear. The V end was cut by 3 bases, the J end by 8 bases, with 16 bases between. This CDR3 is 13 amino acids long. The germline CDR1 and CDR2 sequences are GTSNPN and SVGIG (reference sequence). The CDR3 DNA is TGTGCCTGGAGCACCGTCCCCTCGGGGGGCTACACCTTC. Translated: CAWSTVPSGGYTF.

This clonotype was counted a single time. The rearrangement uses TRBV29-1 and TRBJ2-5; the match to TRBD1 covers 9 bases. J lost 6 bases, V lost 7 bases, and 12 bases had no gene match. The CDR3 runs 14 residues. In germline, CDR1 is SQVTM, CDR2 ANQGSEA. The DNA for the CDR3 is TGCAGCGGTCGGGACAGGGCACGACAAAAGACCCAGTACTTC. Translation: CSGRDRARQKTQYF.

This chain joins TRBV20-1 and TRBJ2-5, with D perhaps given as TRBD1 or TRBD2 (6 bases each). There are 13 residues in the CDR3. CDR1 DFQATT and CDR2 SNEGSKA come from the germline V gene (reference sequence). Trimming left V 0 bases short and J 7 bases short, with 12 bases between. CDR3: CSARDPGAGTQYF. CDR3 sequence (DNA): TGCAGTGCTAGAGATCCGGGGGCCGGGACCCAGTACTTC.

The J gene is TRBJ1-2, the V gene TRBV28; no clear D gene. CDR3 length equals 14 residues. The germline V gene has CDR1 MDHEN and CDR2 SYDVKM. V dropped 2 bases and J dropped 1 base, with 8 bases sitting between them. CDR3 loop: CASSLRKVNYGYTF. The CDR3 region has the DNA TGTGCCAGCAGTTTAAGGAAGGTTAACTATGGCTACACCTTC.

This clonotype was found once. This chain joins TRBV7-2 and TRBJ2-5, with 7 bases identical to TRBD2. This CDR3 has 15 amino acids. The germline V gene has CDR1 SGHTA and CDR2 FQGNSA. V lost 1 base to trimming and J lost 5 bases; unmatched junction nucleotides: 7. The CDR3 loop is CASSLELAGGETQYF. DNA for the CDR3: TGTGCCAGCAGCTTAGAATTAGCGGGCGGTGAGACCCAGTACTTC.